Listed below are T cell receptor beta chains from one sample, sequenced in a study of cytomegalovirus exposure and HLA in healthy donors. TCRdb's table, derived via immunoSEQ multiplex PCR, lists solely in-frame clones and lacks some. In the table there are roughly 140,000 clones, about three quarters of which are singletons. The sequenced sample consisted of PBMCs. These receptors originate from a middle-aged man in good health and CMV-seropositive. Each CDR3 is given with its conserved first and last residue. Fields, in order: J gene, CDR3 length, D gene, V gene, clone size, CDR3 protein, CDR3 DNA. D genes are given only for firm matches. Size is stated for part of the rows, as once, few or many counts, or as a class when the clone is expanded.

j_gene: TRBJ1-2
len: 17
d_gene: TRBD1
v_gene: TRBV5-4
abundance: once
CDR3aa: CASSLDPGQGGRYGYTF
CDR3nt: TGTGCCAGCAGCTTGGACCCCGGACAGGGAGGGAGATATGGCTACACCTTC

j_gene: TRBJ2-7
len: 16
d_gene: TRBD1
v_gene: TRBV28
abundance: few
CDR3aa: CASSSPRGQTPYEQYF
CDR3nt: TGTGCCAGCAGCTCCCCCAGGGGGCAAACCCCCTACGAGCAGTACTTC

j_gene: TRBJ2-5
len: 14
d_gene: TRBD1
v_gene: TRBV7-6
abundance: NA
CDR3aa: CASSFYRGWETQYF
CDR3nt: TGTGCCAGCAGCTTTTACAGGGGGTGGGAGACCCAGTACTTC

j_gene: TRBJ1-1
len: 11
d_gene: NA
v_gene: TRBV5-1
abundance: NA
CDR3aa: CASPVNTEAFF
CDR3nt: TGCGCCAGCCCGGTGAACACTGAAGCTTTCTTT

j_gene: TRBJ1-2
len: 14
d_gene: TRBD1
v_gene: TRBV5-1
abundance: NA
CDR3aa: CASSSGQAGPGYTF
CDR3nt: TGCGCCAGCAGCAGCGGACAGGCGGGGCCTGGCTACACCTTC

j_gene: TRBJ2-7
len: 14
d_gene: NA
v_gene: TRBV6-5
abundance: once
CDR3aa: CASSALGGKYEQYF
CDR3nt: TGTGCCAGCAGCGCCCTTGGAGGGAAATACGAGCAGTACTTC

j_gene: TRBJ1-3
len: 16
d_gene: TRBD1
v_gene: TRBV6-5
abundance: few
CDR3aa: CASSYRRTGGGNTIYF
CDR3nt: TGTGCCAGCAGTTACCGAAGGACAGGCGGTGGAAACACCATATATTTT

j_gene: TRBJ1-2
len: 13
d_gene: NA
v_gene: TRBV2
abundance: NA
CDR3aa: CASSDVGHYGYTF
CDR3nt: TGTGCCAGCAGTGATGTGGGCCACTATGGCTACACCTTC

j_gene: TRBJ2-1
len: 17
d_gene: NA
v_gene: TRBV7-2
abundance: NA
CDR3aa: CASVREGLGLGYNEQFF
CDR3nt: TGTGCCAGCGTCCGTGAAGGTCTGGGGCTGGGGTACAATGAGCAGTTCTTC

j_gene: TRBJ2-1
len: 12
d_gene: NA
v_gene: TRBV9
abundance: NA
CDR3aa: CASSVLEDEQFF
CDR3nt: TGTGCCAGCAGCGTACTAGAGGATGAGCAGTTCTTC

j_gene: TRBJ1-4
len: 15
d_gene: TRBD1
v_gene: TRBV5-6
abundance: NA
CDR3aa: CASSLLGGAQEKLFF
CDR3nt: TGTGCCAGCAGCTTGTTAGGGGGCGCGCAAGAAAAACTGTTTTTT

j_gene: TRBJ1-1
len: 19
d_gene: NA
v_gene: TRBV19
abundance: NA
CDR3aa: CASSIDRRQGTLMNTEAFF
CDR3nt: TGTGCCAGTAGTATAGATAGACGGCAGGGTACTCTCATGAACACTGAAGCTTTCTTT

j_gene: TRBJ2-5
len: 13
d_gene: NA
v_gene: TRBV5-4
abundance: NA
CDR3aa: CASSSTQGETQYF
CDR3nt: TGTGCCAGCAGTAGTACACAGGGCGAGACCCAGTACTTC

j_gene: TRBJ1-1
len: 15
d_gene: NA
v_gene: TRBV30
abundance: NA
CDR3aa: CAWSSWGGATTEAFF
CDR3nt: TGTGCCTGGAGTTCTTGGGGGGGGGCGACAACTGAAGCTTTCTTT

j_gene: TRBJ1-1
len: 13
d_gene: NA
v_gene: TRBV6-5
abundance: NA
CDR3aa: CASSWDTNTEAFF
CDR3nt: TGTGCCAGCAGTTGGGACACGAACACTGAAGCTTTCTTT

j_gene: TRBJ2-1
len: 14
d_gene: NA
v_gene: TRBV5-6
abundance: few
CDR3aa: CASSLVGTDNEQFF
CDR3nt: TGTGCCAGCAGCTTGGTTGGCACCGACAATGAGCAGTTCTTC

j_gene: TRBJ2-3
len: 18
d_gene: TRBD2
v_gene: TRBV27
abundance: NA
CDR3aa: CASSPRTSGGHSTDTQYF
CDR3nt: TGTGCCAGCAGTCCTAGGACTAGCGGGGGGCACAGCACAGATACGCAGTATTTT

j_gene: TRBJ1-4
len: 13
d_gene: NA
v_gene: TRBV9
abundance: NA
CDR3aa: CASSKPGAEKLFF
CDR3nt: TGTGCCAGCAGCAAACCGGGAGCAGAAAAACTGTTTTTT

j_gene: TRBJ2-1
len: 15
d_gene: TRBD2
v_gene: TRBV2
abundance: NA
CDR3aa: CASSRGLAELNEQFF
CDR3nt: TGTGCCAGCAGTCGCGGACTAGCGGAGCTCAATGAGCAGTTCTTC

j_gene: TRBJ1-1
len: 11
d_gene: NA
v_gene: TRBV2
abundance: NA
CDR3aa: CASSDWSEAFF
CDR3nt: TGTGCCAGCAGCGACTGGAGTGAAGCTTTCTTT

j_gene: TRBJ2-1
len: 16
d_gene: TRBD2
v_gene: TRBV15
abundance: NA
CDR3aa: CATSRDRTGGMNEQFF
CDR3nt: TGTGCCACCAGCAGAGATCGGACGGGAGGGATGAATGAGCAGTTCTTC

j_gene: TRBJ1-6
len: 16
d_gene: NA
v_gene: TRBV23-1
abundance: NA
CDR3aa: CASSRSESSYNSPLHF
CDR3nt: TGCGCCAGCAGTCGTTCGGAGAGCTCCTATAATTCACCCCTCCACTTT

j_gene: TRBJ2-7
len: 14
d_gene: TRBD1
v_gene: TRBV27
abundance: NA
CDR3aa: CASSLGQGAGEQYF
CDR3nt: TGTGCCAGCAGTTTAGGGCAGGGGGCCGGAGAGCAGTACTTC

j_gene: TRBJ1-5
len: 14
d_gene: NA
v_gene: TRBV21-1
abundance: NA
CDR3aa: CASTPGNSNQPQHF
CDR3nt: TGTGCCAGCACCCCAGGGAATAGCAATCAGCCCCAGCATTTT

j_gene: TRBJ1-5
len: 14
d_gene: TRBD1
v_gene: TRBV19
abundance: NA
CDR3aa: CASRSGTGVQPQHF
CDR3nt: TGTGCCAGTAGATCCGGGACAGGGGTACAGCCCCAGCATTTT

j_gene: TRBJ2-7
len: 15
d_gene: NA
v_gene: TRBV19
abundance: NA
CDR3aa: CASSIAGQGIYEQYF
CDR3nt: TGTGCCAGTAGTATTGCTGGGCAGGGAATATACGAGCAGTACTTC